This TCR beta chain appears in the sequencing data of a study of OX40 agonist ivuxolimab in advanced cancers. Points from the study as a whole: With doses of 0.1 to 3.0 mg/kg, CD4+ and CD8+ blood T cells had undergone clonal expansion by week 6. Some of the lowest clonal expansion was seen in partial responders at 0.1-3.0 mg/kg.

To note about this clone: Its matching antigen is unknown.

This CDR3 comprises 15 residues. Germline V gene lookup returns CDR1 SGHVS and CDR2 FQNEAQ. The V and J ends lost 5 bases and 4 bases respectively, with 14 bases between them. Sequencing was performed with immunoSEQ multiplex PCR; in TCRdb, only in-frame clones are kept and a portion is missing. The sample holds 70,000 to 95,000 clones; 88% are singletons and the top ten take 0.65% to 0.95%. The sequence was obtained from an adult with an advanced solid tumor such as melanoma, head and neck, liver or kidney cancer. The specimen was CD4+ or CD8+ T cells sorted from blood, collected in a trial of the OX40 agonist ivuxolimab. The rearrangement joins TRBV7-8 to TRBJ2-2, with a possible D match to TRBD2 (5 bases). CDR3 residues: CASSPGEGATGELFF. Here the CDR3 DNA reads TGTGCCAGCAGCCCCGGTGAGGGTGCCACCGGGGAGCTGTTTTTT.